These 8 T cell receptor beta chains came from one sample sequenced in a study of cytotoxic CD8 clonotypes in ibrutinib-treated CLL. Using immunoSEQ multiplex PCR, the repertoire was profiled, and TCRdb retains in-frame clones only, with some absent. The table lists roughly 160,000 clones, approximately 84% of them singletons. This sample comprised PBMCs, obtained after 24 months of ibrutinib treatment. Receptors were obtained from a human donor with chronic lymphocytic leukemia.

The gene calls are TRBV5-4 and TRBJ1-1, with D unresolved. There are 14 residues in the CDR3. V gave up 1 base and J gave up 1 base, with 8 bases separating them. Germline V lookup: CDR1 SGHNT, CDR2 YYREEE (reference sequence). The CDR3 region is CASSLTATNTEAFF. For the CDR3, the DNA is TGTGCCAGCAGCTTGACGGCCACGAACACTGAAGCTTTCTTT. The entire variable domain, with the rest obtained from reference TRBV5-4 and TRBJ1-1, is as follows: ETGVTQSPTHLIKTRGQQVTLRCSSQSGHNTVSWYQQALGQGPQFIFQYYREEENGRGNFPPRFSGLQFPNYSSELNVNALELDDSALYLCASSLTATNTEAFFGQGTRLTVV.

The V call is TRBV27, the J call TRBJ2-3; D possibly matches TRBD1 or TRBD2 (5 bases each). The V end lost 0 bases, the J end lost 5 bases, and 12 bases lay between the germline ends. CDR1 MNHEY and CDR2 SMNVEV come from the germline V gene (reference sequence). The CDR3 runs to 15 residues. The CDR3 sequence is CASSLSRGAGDTQYF. DNA of the CDR3: TGTGCCAGCAGTTTATCGAGAGGGGCTGGAGATACGCAGTATTTT.

The CDR3: CAISESEAGRDGYTF. Here the CDR3 DNA reads TGTGCCATCAGTGAGTCGGAGGCAGGAAGGGATGGCTACACCTTC. V usage is TRBV10-3 and J usage is TRBJ1-2; D is undetermined. The CDR3 runs 15 residues. With 0 bases removed from V and 6 bases from J, the gap between germline ends came to 14 bases. Germline V gene lookup returns CDR1 ENHRY and CDR2 SYGVKD.

The chain is built from TRBV19 and TRBJ2-4; TRBD1 matches at 7 bases. V was clipped by 6 bases and J by 8 bases; unmatched bases: 10. CDR1 is LNHDA and CDR2 is SQIVND in the germline V gene (reference sequence). The CDR3 extends over 14 amino acids. The chain's CDR3 is CASRNTGVSDIQYF. CDR3 in DNA: TGTGCCAGTAGGAACACAGGGGTGTCTGACATTCAGTACTTC.

The chain couples TRBV4-3 to TRBJ2-1, with 14 bases lining up with TRBD2. J lost 8 bases, V lost 0 bases, and 9 bases had no gene match. Germline values: CDR1 LGHNA, CDR2 YSLEER. The CDR3 runs to 18 residues. The CDR3 here is CASSQEWSGLAGVYEQFF. CDR3 DNA sequence: TGCGCCAGCAGCCAAGAGTGGTCGGGACTAGCGGGAGTCTATGAGCAGTTCTTC.

This clone was counted between two and nine times. Other DNA sequences in the same sample also yield this CDR3. The genes are TRBV11-2 and TRBJ1-5; possible D gene TRBD1, 5 bases. This CDR3 contains 15 residues. The germline V gene has CDR1 SGHAT and CDR2 FQNNGV. The V end was cut by 5 bases, the J end by 0 bases, with 11 bases between. CDR3 sequence reads: CASSPGDYSNQPQHF. The CDR3 region has the DNA TGTGCCAGCAGCCCCGGGGACTATAGCAATCAGCCCCAGCATTTT.

The rearrangement joins TRBV7-8 to TRBJ1-2, with D unclear. CDR1 SGHVS and CDR2 FQNEAQ come from the germline V gene. V lost 5 bases to trimming and J lost 1 base, with 5 bases between them. This CDR3 comprises 12 residues. The DNA of the CDR3 is TGTGCCAGCAGCCCGAGTAACTATGGCTACACCTTC. The encoded protein is CASSPSNYGYTF.

This clone was seen at least ten times. The V and J genes are TRBV5-1 and TRBJ1-1; TRBD1 aligns across 8 bases. The V and J ends lost 3 bases and 0 bases, in that order; junction bases with no gene match: 4. Germline CDR1 SGHRS, CDR2 YFSETQ. The length of the CDR3 is 15 residues. CDR3 nucleotide sequence: TGCGCCAGCAGCTACGACAGGGGCGTGAACACTGAAGCTTTCTTT. This codes for CASSYDRGVNTEAFF. Based on the CDR3 plus reference TRBV5-1 and TRBJ1-1, the full variable domain is KAGVTQTPRYLIKTRGQQVTLSCSPISGHRSVSWYQQTPGQGLQFLFEYFSETQRNKGNFPGRFSGRQFSNSRSEMNVSTLELGDSALYLCASSYDRGVNTEAFFGQGTRLTVV.